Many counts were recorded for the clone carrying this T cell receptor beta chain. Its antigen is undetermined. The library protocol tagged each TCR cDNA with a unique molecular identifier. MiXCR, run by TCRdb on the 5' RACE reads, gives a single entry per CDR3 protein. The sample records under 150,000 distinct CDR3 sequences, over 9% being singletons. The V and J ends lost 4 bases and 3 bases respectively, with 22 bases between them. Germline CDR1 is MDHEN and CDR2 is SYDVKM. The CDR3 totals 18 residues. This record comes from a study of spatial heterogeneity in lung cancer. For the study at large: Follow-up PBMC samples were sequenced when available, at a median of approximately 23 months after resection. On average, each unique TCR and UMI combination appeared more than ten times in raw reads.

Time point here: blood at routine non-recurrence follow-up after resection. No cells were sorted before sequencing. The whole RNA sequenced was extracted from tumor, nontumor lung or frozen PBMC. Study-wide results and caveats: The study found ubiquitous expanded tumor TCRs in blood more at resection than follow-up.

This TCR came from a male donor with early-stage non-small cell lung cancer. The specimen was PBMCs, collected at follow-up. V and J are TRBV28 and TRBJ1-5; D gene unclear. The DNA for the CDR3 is TGTGCCAGCAGTTATGGCCCGGGCGGCGGCGCCTACAATCAGCCCCAGCATTTT. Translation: CASSYGPGGGAYNQPQHF.